This TCR beta chain was captured in a study of cytomegalovirus exposure and HLA in healthy donors. The germline V gene has CDR1 MDHEN and CDR2 SYDVKM. V lost 6 bases and J 5 bases, leaving 7 bases between the germline ends. The CDR3 loop spans 12 amino acids. This clone was seen a few times. PCR involved 60 Vbeta and 13 Jbeta primers. TCRdb's table, derived via immunoSEQ multiplex PCR, lists solely in-frame clones and lacks some. This table holds some 30,000 clones, 35% to 55% found once. V gene TRBV28 combines with J gene TRBJ2-2; D is perhaps TRBD1 (5 bases). The source is a woman between 45 and 60 years old in good health and CMV-seronegative. Sequencing was carried out using PBMCs. This CDR3 is CASSAGTGELFF. CDR3 bases: TGTGCCAGCAGCGCAGGGACCGGGGAGCTGTTTTTT.